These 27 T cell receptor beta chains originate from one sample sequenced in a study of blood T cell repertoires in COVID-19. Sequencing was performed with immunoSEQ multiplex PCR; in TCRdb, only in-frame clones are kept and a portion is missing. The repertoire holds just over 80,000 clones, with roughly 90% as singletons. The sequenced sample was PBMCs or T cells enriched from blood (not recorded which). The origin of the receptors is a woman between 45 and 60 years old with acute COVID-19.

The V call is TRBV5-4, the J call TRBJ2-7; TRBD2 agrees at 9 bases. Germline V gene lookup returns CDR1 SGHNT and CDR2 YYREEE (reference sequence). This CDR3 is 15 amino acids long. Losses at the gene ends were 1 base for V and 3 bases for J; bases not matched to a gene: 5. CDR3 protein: CASSLSSGNIYEQYF. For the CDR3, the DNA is TGTGCCAGCAGCTTGTCTAGCGGGAACATCTACGAGCAGTACTTC.

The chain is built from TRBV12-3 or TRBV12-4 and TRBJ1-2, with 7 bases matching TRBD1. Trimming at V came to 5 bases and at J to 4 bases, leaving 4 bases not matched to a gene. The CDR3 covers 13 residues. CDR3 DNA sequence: TGTGCCAGCAGTCCCTGGGACAGCTATGGCTACACCTTC. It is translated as CASSPWDSYGYTF.

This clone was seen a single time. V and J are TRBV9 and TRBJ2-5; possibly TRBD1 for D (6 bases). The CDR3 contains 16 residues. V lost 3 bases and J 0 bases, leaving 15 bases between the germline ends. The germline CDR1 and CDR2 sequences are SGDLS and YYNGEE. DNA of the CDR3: TGTGCCAGCAGCGAGGGGGTAGGGGGTGACCAAGAGACCCAGTACTTC. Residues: CASSEGVGGDQETQYF. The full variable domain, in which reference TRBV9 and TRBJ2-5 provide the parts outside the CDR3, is DSGVTQTPKHLITATGQRVTLRCSPRSGDLSVYWYQQSLDQGLQFLIQYYNGEERAKGNILERFSAQQFPDLHSELNLSSLELGDSALYFCASSEGVGGDQETQYFGPGTRLLVL.

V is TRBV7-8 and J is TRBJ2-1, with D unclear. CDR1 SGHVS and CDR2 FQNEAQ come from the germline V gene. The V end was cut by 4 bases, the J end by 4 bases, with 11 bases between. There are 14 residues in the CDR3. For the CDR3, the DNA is TGTGCCAGCAGCTCGCCTAGTTATTACAATGAGCAGTTCTTC. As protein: CASSSPSYYNEQFF.

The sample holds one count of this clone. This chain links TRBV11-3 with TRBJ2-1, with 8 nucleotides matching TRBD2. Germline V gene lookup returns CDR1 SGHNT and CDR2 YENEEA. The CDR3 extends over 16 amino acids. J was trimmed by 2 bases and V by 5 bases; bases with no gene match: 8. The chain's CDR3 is CASSPQAGGAYNEQFF. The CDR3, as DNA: TGTGCCAGCAGCCCGCAGGCGGGGGGAGCCTACAATGAGCAGTTCTTC.

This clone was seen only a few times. CDR3 protein: CASGTHHRGIEVTGELFF. The CDR3 bases are TGTGCTAGTGGTACCCATCACAGGGGGATAGAGGTCACCGGGGAGCTGTTTTTT. The chain carries TRBV12-5 and TRBJ2-2; 8 nucleotides line up with TRBD1. The junction had 15 bases not matched to a gene; V was cut back by 5 bases and J by 4 bases. The CDR3 covers 18 residues. Germline V gene data show CDR1 as LGHNT and CDR2 as FRNRAP.

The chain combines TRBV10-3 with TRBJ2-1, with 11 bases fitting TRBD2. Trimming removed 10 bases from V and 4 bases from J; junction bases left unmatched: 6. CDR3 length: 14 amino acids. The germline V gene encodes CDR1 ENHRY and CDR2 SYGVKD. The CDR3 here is CATGLAGLYNEQFF. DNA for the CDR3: TGTGCCACCGGACTAGCGGGCCTATACAATGAGCAGTTCTTC.

CDR3 nucleotides: TGTGCCAGCAGTGGGAAGACAGGCGGAGGCAATCAGCCCCAGCATTTT. Translating gives CASSGKTGGGNQPQHF. The chain couples TRBV27 to TRBJ1-5, with D perhaps TRBD1 (6 bases). Trimming shortened V by 5 bases and J by 2 bases, and 16 bases separated the two germline ends. The CDR3 spans 16 residues. Germline assignment: CDR1 MNHEY and CDR2 SMNVEV (reference sequence).

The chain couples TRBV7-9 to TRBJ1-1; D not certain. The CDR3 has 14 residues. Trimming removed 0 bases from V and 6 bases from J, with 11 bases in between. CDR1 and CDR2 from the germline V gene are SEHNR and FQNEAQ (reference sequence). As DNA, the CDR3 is TGTGCCAGCAGCTTAGCGCGCGGGGTCGCTGAAGCTTTCTTT. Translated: CASSLARGVAEAFF.

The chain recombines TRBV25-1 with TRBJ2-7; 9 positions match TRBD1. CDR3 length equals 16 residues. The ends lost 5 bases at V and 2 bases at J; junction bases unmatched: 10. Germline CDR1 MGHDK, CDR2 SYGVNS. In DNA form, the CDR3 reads TGTGCCAGCAGTCCCCTGGGCGGGACAGGGACCTACGAGCAGTACTTC. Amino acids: CASSPLGGTGTYEQYF.

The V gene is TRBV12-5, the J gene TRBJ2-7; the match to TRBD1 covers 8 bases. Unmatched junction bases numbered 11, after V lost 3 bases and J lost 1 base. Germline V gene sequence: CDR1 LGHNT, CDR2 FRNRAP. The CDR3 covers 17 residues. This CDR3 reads CASGLNQQGVGSYEQYF. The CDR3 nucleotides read TGTGCTAGTGGTTTAAACCAACAGGGGGTCGGGTCCTACGAGCAGTACTTC.

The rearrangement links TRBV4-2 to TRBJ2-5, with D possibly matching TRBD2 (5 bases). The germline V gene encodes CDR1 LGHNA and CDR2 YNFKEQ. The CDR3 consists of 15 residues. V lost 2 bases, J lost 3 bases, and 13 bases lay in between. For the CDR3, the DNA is TGTGCCAGCAGCCAACCGGGGAATGGGGAAGAGACCCAGTACTTC. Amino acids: CASSQPGNGEETQYF.

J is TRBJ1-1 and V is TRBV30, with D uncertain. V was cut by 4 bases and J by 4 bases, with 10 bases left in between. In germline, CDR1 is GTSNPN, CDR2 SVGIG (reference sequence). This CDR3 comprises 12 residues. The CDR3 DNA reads TGTGCCTGGACCTCAATGGCCACTGAAGCTTTCTTT. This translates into CAWTSMATEAFF.

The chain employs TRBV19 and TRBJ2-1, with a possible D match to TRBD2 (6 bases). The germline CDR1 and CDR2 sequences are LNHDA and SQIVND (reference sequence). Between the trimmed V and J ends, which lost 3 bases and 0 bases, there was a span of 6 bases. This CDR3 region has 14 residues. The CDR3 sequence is CASSIGSSYNEQFF. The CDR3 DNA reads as TGTGCCAGTAGTATCGGGAGCTCCTACAATGAGCAGTTCTTC.

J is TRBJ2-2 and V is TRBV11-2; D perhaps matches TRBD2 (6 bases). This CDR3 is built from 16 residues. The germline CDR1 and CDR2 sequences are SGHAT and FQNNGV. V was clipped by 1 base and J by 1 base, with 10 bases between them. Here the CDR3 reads CASSLGGGRNTGELFF. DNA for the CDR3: TGTGCCAGCAGCTTAGGGGGAGGACGGAACACCGGGGAGCTGTTTTTT. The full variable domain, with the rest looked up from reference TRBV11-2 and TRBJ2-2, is EAGVAQSPRYKIIEKRQSVAFWCNPISGHATLYWYQQILGQGPKLLIQFQNNGVVDDSQLPKDRFSAERLKGVDSTLKIQPAKLEDSAVYLCASSLGGGRNTGELFFGEGSRLTVL.

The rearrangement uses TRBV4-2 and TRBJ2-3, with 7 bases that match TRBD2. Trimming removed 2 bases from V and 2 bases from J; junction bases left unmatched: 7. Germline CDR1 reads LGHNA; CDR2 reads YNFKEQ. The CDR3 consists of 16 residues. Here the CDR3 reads CASSQFYSGYTDTQYF. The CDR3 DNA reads TGTGCCAGCAGCCAATTCTATAGCGGGTACACAGATACGCAGTATTTT.

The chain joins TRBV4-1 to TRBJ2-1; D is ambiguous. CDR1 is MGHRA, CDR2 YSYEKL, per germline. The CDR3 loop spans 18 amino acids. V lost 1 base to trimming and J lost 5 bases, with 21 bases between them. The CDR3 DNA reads TGCGCCAGCAGCCAAGGCCCCAACTTGGTCTTTTCTGACAATGAGCAGTTCTTC. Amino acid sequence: CASSQGPNLVFSDNEQFF.

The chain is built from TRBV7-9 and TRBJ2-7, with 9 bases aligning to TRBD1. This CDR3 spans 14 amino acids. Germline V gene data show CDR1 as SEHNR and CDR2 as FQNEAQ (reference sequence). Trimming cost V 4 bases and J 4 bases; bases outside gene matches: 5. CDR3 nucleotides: TGTGCCAGCAGCTCTTCCGGGACAGGGTACGAGCAGTACTTC. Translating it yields CASSSSGTGYEQYF.

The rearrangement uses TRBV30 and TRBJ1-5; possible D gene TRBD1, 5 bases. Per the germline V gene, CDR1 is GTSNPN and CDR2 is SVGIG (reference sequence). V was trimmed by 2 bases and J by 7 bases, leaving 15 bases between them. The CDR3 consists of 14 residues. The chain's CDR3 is CAWSSRRGQQPQHF. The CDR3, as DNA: TGTGCCTGGAGTTCAAGGAGGGGTCAGCAGCCCCAGCATTTT.

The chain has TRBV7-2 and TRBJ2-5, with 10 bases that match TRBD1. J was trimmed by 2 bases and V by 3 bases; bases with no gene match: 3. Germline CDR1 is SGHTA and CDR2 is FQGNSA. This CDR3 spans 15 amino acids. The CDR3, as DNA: TGTGCCAGCAGCTTCGACAGGGGGCTTCAAGAGACCCAGTACTTC. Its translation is CASSFDRGLQETQYF. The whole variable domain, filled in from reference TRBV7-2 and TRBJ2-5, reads GAGVSQSPSNKVTEKGKDVELRCDPISGHTALYWYRQSLGQGLEFLIYFQGNSAPDKSGLPSDRFSAERTGGSVSTLTIQRTQQEDSAVYLCASSFDRGLQETQYFGPGTRLLVL.

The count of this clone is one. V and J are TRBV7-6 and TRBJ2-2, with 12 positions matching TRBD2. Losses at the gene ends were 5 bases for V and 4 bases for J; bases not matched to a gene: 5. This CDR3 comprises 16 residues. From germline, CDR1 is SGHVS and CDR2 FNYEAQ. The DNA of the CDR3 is TGTGCCAGCAGCCTCAGGACTAGCGGGGTCACCGGGGAGCTGTTTTTT. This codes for CASSLRTSGVTGELFF.

This CDR3 reads CASSQVGGGRDIQYF. For the CDR3, the DNA is TGCGCCAGCAGCCAAGTTGGAGGCGGGAGGGACATTCAGTACTTC. The rearrangement joins TRBV4-3 to TRBJ2-4, with 9 bases lining up with TRBD2. In germline, CDR1 is LGHNA, CDR2 YSLEER. The CDR3 has 15 amino acids. V dropped 1 base and J dropped 8; count of bases not matched to a gene: 6.

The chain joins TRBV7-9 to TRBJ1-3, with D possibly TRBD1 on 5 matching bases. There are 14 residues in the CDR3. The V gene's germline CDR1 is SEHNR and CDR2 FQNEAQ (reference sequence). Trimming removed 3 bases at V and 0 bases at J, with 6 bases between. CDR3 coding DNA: TGTGCCAGCAGCTTTACAGGCTCTGGAAACACCATATATTTT. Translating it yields CASSFTGSGNTIYF.

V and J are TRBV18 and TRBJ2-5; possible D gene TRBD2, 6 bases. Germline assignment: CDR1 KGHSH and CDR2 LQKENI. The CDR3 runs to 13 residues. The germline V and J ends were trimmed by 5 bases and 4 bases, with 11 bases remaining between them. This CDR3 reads CASSESSGETQYF. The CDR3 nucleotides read TGTGCCAGCTCAGAAAGTAGCGGAGAGACCCAGTACTTC.

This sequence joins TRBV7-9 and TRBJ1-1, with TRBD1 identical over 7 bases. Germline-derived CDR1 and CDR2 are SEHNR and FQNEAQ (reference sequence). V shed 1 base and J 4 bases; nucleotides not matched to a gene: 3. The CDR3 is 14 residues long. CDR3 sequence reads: CASSLGGGSTEAFF. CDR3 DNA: TGTGCCAGCAGCTTAGGAGGGGGCAGCACTGAAGCTTTCTTT.

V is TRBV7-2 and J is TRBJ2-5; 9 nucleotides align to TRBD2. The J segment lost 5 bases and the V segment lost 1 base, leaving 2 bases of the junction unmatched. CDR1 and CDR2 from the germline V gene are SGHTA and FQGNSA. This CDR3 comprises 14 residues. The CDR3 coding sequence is TGTGCCAGCAGCTTAGTGGCGGGAGGGGAGACCCAGTACTTC. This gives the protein CASSLVAGGETQYF.

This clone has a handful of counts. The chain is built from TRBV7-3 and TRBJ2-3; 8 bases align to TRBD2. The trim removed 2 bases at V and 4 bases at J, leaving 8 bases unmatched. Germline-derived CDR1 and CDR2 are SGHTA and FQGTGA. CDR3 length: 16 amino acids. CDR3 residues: CASSLYTGGRADTQYF. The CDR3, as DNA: TGTGCCAGCAGCTTATACACGGGAGGGCGGGCAGATACGCAGTATTTT.